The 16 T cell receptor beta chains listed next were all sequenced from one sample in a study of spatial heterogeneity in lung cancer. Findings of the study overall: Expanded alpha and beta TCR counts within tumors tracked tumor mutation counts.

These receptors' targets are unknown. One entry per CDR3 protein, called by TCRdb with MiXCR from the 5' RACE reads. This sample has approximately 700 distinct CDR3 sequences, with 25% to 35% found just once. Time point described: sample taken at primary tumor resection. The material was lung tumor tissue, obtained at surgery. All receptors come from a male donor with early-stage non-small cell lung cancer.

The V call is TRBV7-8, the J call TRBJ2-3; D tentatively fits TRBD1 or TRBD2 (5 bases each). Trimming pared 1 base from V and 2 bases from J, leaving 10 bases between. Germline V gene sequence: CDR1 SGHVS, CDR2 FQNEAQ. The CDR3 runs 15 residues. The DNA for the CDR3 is TGTGCCAGCAGCTTAGAAACGGGGCTCACAGATACGCAGTATTTT. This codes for CASSLETGLTDTQYF.

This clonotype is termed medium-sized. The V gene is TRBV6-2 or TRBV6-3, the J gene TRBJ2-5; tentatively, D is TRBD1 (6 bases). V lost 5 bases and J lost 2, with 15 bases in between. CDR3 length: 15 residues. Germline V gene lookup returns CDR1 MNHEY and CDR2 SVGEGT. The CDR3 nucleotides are TGTGCCAGCAGTCCACCGGGACACCCACAAGAGACCCAGTACTTC. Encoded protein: CASSPPGHPQETQYF.

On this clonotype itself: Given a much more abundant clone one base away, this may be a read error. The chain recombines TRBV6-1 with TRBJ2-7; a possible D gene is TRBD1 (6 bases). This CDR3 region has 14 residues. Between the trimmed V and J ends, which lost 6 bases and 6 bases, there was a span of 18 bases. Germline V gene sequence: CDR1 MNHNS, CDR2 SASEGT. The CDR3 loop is CASREMTGACEQYF. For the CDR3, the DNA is TGTGCCAGCAGGGAGATGACAGGAGCCTGCGAGCAGTACTTC.

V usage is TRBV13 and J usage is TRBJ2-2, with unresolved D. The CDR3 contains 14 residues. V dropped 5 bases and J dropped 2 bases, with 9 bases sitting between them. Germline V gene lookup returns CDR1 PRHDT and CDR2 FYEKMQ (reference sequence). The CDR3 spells CASSAFLNTGELFF. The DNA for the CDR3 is TGTGCCAGCAGCGCCTTTTTAAACACCGGGGAGCTGTTTTTT.

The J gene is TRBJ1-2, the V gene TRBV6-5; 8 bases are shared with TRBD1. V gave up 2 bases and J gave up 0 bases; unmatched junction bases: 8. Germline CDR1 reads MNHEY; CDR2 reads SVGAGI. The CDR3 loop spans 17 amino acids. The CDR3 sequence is CASSYRQGMVANYGYTF. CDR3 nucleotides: TGTGCCAGCAGTTACCGACAGGGGATGGTGGCTAACTATGGCTACACCTTC.

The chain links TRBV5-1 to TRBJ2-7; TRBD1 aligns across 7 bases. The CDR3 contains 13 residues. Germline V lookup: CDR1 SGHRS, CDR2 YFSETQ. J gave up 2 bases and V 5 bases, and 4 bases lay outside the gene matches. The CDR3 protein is CASRSGQAYEQYF. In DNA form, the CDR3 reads TGCGCCAGCAGGTCTGGACAGGCCTACGAGCAGTACTTC. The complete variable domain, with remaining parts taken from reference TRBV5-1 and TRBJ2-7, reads KAGVTQTPRYLIKTRGQQVTLSCSPISGHRSVSWYQQTPGQGLQFLFEYFSETQRNKGNFPGRFSGRQFSNSRSEMNVSTLELGDSALYLCASRSGQAYEQYFGPGTRLTVT.

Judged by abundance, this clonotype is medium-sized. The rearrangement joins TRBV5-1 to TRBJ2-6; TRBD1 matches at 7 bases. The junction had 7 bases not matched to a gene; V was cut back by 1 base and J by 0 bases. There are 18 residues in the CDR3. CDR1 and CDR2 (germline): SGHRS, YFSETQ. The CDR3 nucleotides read TGCGCCAGCAGCTTGAGAACAGGGGTGGGCTCTGGGGCCAACGTCCTGACTTTC. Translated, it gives CASSLRTGVGSGANVLTF.

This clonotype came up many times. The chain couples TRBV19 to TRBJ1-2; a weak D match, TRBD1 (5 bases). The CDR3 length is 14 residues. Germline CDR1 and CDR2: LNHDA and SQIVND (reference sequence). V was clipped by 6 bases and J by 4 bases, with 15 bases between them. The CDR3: CASSTGTTIYGYTF. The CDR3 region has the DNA TGTGCCAGTAGCACCGGGACGACCATCTATGGCTACACCTTC.

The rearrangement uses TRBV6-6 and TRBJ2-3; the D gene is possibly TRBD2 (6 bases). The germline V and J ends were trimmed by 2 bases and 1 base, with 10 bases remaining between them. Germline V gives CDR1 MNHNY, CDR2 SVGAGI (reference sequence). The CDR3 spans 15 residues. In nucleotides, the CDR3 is TGTGCCAGCAGTTACGGGGGGTCGGGCACAGATACGCAGTATTTT. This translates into CASSYGGSGTDTQYF.

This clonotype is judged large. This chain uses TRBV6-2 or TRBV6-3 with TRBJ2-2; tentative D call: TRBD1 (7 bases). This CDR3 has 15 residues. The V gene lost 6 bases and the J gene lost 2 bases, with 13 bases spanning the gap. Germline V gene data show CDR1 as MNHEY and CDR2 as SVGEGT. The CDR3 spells CASRRDRLNTGELFF. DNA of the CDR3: TGTGCCAGCAGGCGGGACAGACTAAACACCGGGGAGCTGTTTTTT.

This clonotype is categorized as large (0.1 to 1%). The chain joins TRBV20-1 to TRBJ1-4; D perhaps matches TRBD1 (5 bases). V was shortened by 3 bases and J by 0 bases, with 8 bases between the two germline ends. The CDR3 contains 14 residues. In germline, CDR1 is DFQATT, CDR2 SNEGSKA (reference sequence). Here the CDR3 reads CSARKGTTNEKLFF. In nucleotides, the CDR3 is TGCAGTGCTAGGAAGGGGACAACTAATGAAAAACTGTTTTTT.

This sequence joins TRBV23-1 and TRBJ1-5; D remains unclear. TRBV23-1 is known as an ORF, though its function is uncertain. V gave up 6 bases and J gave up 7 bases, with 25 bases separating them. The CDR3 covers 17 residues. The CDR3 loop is CASSNLPGQSLEQPQHF. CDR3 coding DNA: TGCGCCAGCAGCAACCTCCCGGGCCAGAGTTTGGAACAGCCCCAGCATTTT.

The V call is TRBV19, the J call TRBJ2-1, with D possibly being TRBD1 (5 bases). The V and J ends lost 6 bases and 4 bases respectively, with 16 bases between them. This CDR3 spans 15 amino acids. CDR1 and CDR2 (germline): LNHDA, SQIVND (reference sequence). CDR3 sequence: CASSATANLYNEQFF. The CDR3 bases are TGTGCCAGTAGCGCGACAGCGAACCTTTACAATGAGCAGTTCTTC. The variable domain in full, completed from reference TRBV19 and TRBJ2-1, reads DGGITQSPKYLFRKEGQNVTLSCEQNLNHDAMYWYRQDPGQGLRLIYYSQIVNDFQKGDIAEGYSVSREKKESFPLTVTSAQKNPTAFYLCASSATANLYNEQFFGPGTRLTVL.

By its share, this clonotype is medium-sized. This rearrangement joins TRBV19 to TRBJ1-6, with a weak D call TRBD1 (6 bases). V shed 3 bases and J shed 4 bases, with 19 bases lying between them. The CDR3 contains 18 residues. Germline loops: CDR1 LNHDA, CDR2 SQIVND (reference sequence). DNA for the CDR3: TGTGCCAGTAGTATCCGATCTCACCCGGGACAATATAATTCACCCCTCCACTTT. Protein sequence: CASSIRSHPGQYNSPLHF.

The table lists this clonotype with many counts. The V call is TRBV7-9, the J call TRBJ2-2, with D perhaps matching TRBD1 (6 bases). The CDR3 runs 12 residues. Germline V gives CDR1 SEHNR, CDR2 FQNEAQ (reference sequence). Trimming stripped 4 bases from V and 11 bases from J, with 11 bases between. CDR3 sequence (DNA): TGTGCCAGCAGCTATGGGGGCGACGAGCTGTTTTTT. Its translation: CASSYGGDELFF.

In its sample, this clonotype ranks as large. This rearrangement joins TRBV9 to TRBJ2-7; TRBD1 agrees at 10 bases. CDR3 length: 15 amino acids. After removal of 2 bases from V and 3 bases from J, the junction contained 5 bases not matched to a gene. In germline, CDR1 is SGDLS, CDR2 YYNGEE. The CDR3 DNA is TGTGCCAGCAGCGTTTTAGGACAGGGGGACTACGAGCAGTACTTC. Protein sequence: CASSVLGQGDYEQYF.